A selection of T cell receptor beta chains follows, all from one sample in a study of shared clonotypes between healthy human individuals. Only in-frame clones appear in the TCRdb table, and some are missing; sequencing was by immunoSEQ multiplex PCR. Altogether approximately 510,000 clones are present, 70% to 80% being singletons, with the ten largest covering 10% to 15%. The sequencing input was PBMCs. These receptors all stem from a woman aged 40-49 years in good health. Some clones in this sample may be carry-over from other donors' samples. The CDR3 runs from the conserved cysteine through the conserved F or W. D genes are given only for firm matches. Only some rows state a clone size, as once, few, many or a class for expanded clones.

>TRBV5-6|TRBJ2-7|NA|TRBD2
CASSLYAGGREQYF
>TRBV28|TRBJ1-2|few|NA
CASSNPYYGYTF
>TRBV5-1|TRBJ2-7|NA|TRBD1
CASSLGDRVYEQYF
>TRBV7-9|TRBJ2-6|NA|NA
CASSSFRTSGANVLTF
>TRBV5-1|TRBJ2-7|NA|TRBD2
CASSWTSGSSYEQYF
>TRBV5-1|TRBJ2-1|NA|TRBD1
CASSLVPQGADEQFF
>TRBV19|TRBJ2-3|NA|NA
CASSIRGGTDTQYF
>TRBV28|TRBJ2-1|few|NA
CASSLTGPMVNEQFF
>TRBV5-4|TRBJ2-1|few|NA
CASSLSGGSASVEQFF
>TRBV5-1|TRBJ2-1|NA|TRBD1
CASNGRDRGNNEQFF
>TRBV11-2|TRBJ1-4|once|NA
CASSLDRRPYRGEKLFF